These 20 T cell receptor beta chains share one sample of origin, sequenced in a study of blood T cell repertoires in COVID-19 (dated by TCRdb to the early 2020s). Preparation of the library involved the immunoSEQ multiplex PCR assay. The table was pulled from immuneACCESS by TCRdb, which kept in-frame rearrangements only. Such tables lose some clones; where checked, under half of the loss comes from unresolved V genes, and the rest has no known cause. Within this sample are approximately 130,000 clones, with 85% to 90% of them counted one time only. About 2.5% of the sample comes from the top ten. Specimen: peripheral blood. The receptors originated from a man between 50 and 59 years old with active COVID-19.

This rearrangement joins TRBV12-3 or TRBV12-4 to TRBJ2-5, with D perhaps matching TRBD2 (5 bases). Trimming cost V 6 bases and J 7 bases, with 15 bases left between them. The CDR3 loop spans 13 amino acids. The CDR3 nucleotides are TGTGCCAGCAGAATAGGACTGAAGGGGACCCAGTACTTC. It codes for CASRIGLKGTQYF.

The chain employs TRBV6-9 and TRBJ1-2, with 9 positions matching TRBD1. The V and J ends lost 7 bases and 3 bases, in that order; junction bases with no gene match: 12. Per the germline V gene, CDR1 is MNHGY and CDR2 is SVAAGI. This CDR3 has 16 residues. The CDR3, as DNA: TGTGCCAGCAACCGGGACAGGGAATGCGTAGACTATGGCTACACCTTC. Residues: CASNRDRECVDYGYTF.

This chain joins TRBV7-9 and TRBJ1-1, with 8 bases aligning to TRBD1. The trim removed 3 bases at V and 14 bases at J, leaving 5 bases unmatched. In germline, CDR1 is SEHNR, CDR2 FQNEAQ (reference sequence). CDR3 length: 11 residues. CDR3 nucleotides: TGTGCCAGCAGCTTGGGGACAGGCCCCTTCTTT. It is translated as CASSLGTGPFF.

The V and J genes are TRBV19 and TRBJ2-5, with D tentatively TRBD1 (6 bases). CDR1 is LNHDA and CDR2 is SQIVND in the germline V gene (reference sequence). V dropped 5 bases and J dropped 4 bases, with 11 bases sitting between them. CDR3 size: 13 residues. CDR3 region: CASSPGTRETQYF. CDR3 coding DNA: TGTGCCAGTAGTCCCGGGACAAGAGAGACCCAGTACTTC. Supplemented by reference TRBV19 and TRBJ2-5, the full variable domain reads DGGITQSPKYLFRKEGQNVTLSCEQNLNHDAMYWYRQDPGQGLRLIYYSQIVNDFQKGDIAEGYSVSREKKESFPLTVTSAQKNPTAFYLCASSPGTRETQYFGPGTRLLVL.

This clone turned up a few times. This sequence joins TRBV6-4 and TRBJ2-6, with D perhaps TRBD1 (6 bases). CDR1 and CDR2 (germline): MRHNA, SNTAGT. This CDR3 has 15 residues. Trimming left V 3 bases short and J 0 bases short, with 6 bases between. The CDR3 spells CASSEDSSGANVLTF. CDR3 in DNA: TGTGCCAGCAGTGAGGACAGCTCTGGGGCCAACGTCCTGACTTTC.

The genes are TRBV2 and TRBJ2-7; possibly TRBD1 for D (6 bases). Per the germline V gene, CDR1 is SNHLY and CDR2 is FYNNEI. The V gene lost 7 bases and the J gene lost 3 bases, with 13 bases spanning the gap. The CDR3 totals 13 residues. The DNA of the CDR3 is TGTGCCAGCATCTTGGACAGAGACTACGAGCAGTACTTC. Its protein product is CASILDRDYEQYF. The full variable domain, in which reference TRBV2 and TRBJ2-7 provide the parts outside the CDR3, is EPEVTQTPSHQVTQMGQEVILRCVPISNHLYFYWYRQILGQKVEFLVSFYNNEISEKSEIFDDQFSVERPDGSNFTLKIRSTKLEDSAMYFCASILDRDYEQYFGPGTRLTVT.

This chain joins TRBV6-1 and TRBJ2-7, with TRBD2 matching 8 bases. With 2 bases clipped from V and 3 bases from J, the junction kept 6 bases outside the gene matches. Germline V gene lookup returns CDR1 MNHNS and CDR2 SASEGT. This CDR3 is built from 15 residues. Written as DNA, the CDR3 is TGTGCCAGCAGTGAAAGCCTAGCGGGTTTCTACGAGCAGTACTTC. Translation gives CASSESLAGFYEQYF.

The chain employs TRBV7-3 and TRBJ2-2; D unclear. CDR1 and CDR2 from the germline V gene are SGHTA and FQGTGA. Trimming cost V 4 bases and J 7 bases, with 7 bases left between them. The CDR3 sequence is 12 residues long. The CDR3 DNA sequence: TGTGCCAGCAGCTCCCTTATCGGGGAGCTGTTTTTT. Encoded protein: CASSSLIGELFF.

This clone was found once. The genes are TRBV12-5 and TRBJ1-2; D remains unclear. The CDR3 is 15 residues long. Germline V CDR1 and CDR2: LGHNT, FRNRAP. Trimming removed 4 bases at V and 4 bases at J, with 16 bases between. The CDR3 here is CASGSPPPQIYGYTF. The DNA of the CDR3 is TGTGCTAGTGGTTCGCCTCCTCCACAGATCTATGGCTACACCTTC. Looking up the rest from reference TRBV12-5 and TRBJ1-2 gives the full variable domain: DARVTQTPRHKVTEMGQEVTMRCQPILGHNTVFWYRQTMMQGLELLAYFRNRAPLDDSGMPKDRFSAEMPDATLATLKIQPSEPRDSAVYFCASGSPPPQIYGYTFGSGTRLTVV.

V gene TRBV13 combines with J gene TRBJ1-6; D is possibly TRBD1 (6 bases). This CDR3 comprises 15 residues. The V gene's germline CDR1 is PRHDT and CDR2 FYEKMQ (reference sequence). Deletions cut 0 bases from V and 9 bases from J, with 12 bases between. CDR3: CASSLGQGWGSPLHF. The DNA of the CDR3 is TGTGCCAGCAGCTTAGGCCAGGGGTGGGGTTCACCCCTCCACTTT.

The V call is TRBV4-3, the J call TRBJ2-1, with 7 bases aligning to TRBD2. The CDR3 runs to 17 residues. Germline CDR1 reads LGHNA; CDR2 reads YSLEER. J gave up 10 bases and V 1 base, and 16 bases lay outside the gene matches. The CDR3 spells CASSQVSGPRTRGEQFF. The DNA of the CDR3 is TGCGCCAGCAGCCAAGTCAGCGGACCCCGGACTAGAGGGGAGCAGTTCTTC.

The sample holds one count of this clone. The chain couples TRBV6-5 to TRBJ1-1; D gene unclear. This CDR3 region has 13 residues. CDR1 MNHEY and CDR2 SVGAGI come from the germline V gene. V dropped 6 bases and J dropped 1 base, with 9 bases sitting between them. The CDR3 bases are TGTGCCAGCAGCCGTCCGGGGAACACTGAAGCTTTCTTT. This codes for CASSRPGNTEAFF.

The chain combines TRBV19 with TRBJ1-2; TRBD1 matches at 8 bases. This CDR3 is built from 15 residues. With 3 bases clipped from V and 4 bases from J, the junction kept 7 bases outside the gene matches. The germline CDR1 and CDR2 sequences are LNHDA and SQIVND (reference sequence). The chain's CDR3 is CASSIVGTGAYGYTF. As DNA, the CDR3 is TGTGCCAGTAGTATTGTAGGGACAGGCGCCTATGGCTACACCTTC.

CDR3 sequence reads: CASRGIGLARSNEQFF. The CDR3 nucleotides are TGCGCCAGCCGAGGAATCGGACTAGCGAGAAGCAATGAGCAGTTCTTC. V usage is TRBV4-1 and J usage is TRBJ2-1; 9 bases fit TRBD2. Trimming at V came to 8 bases and at J to 6 bases, leaving 14 bases not matched to a gene. Germline V CDR1 and CDR2: MGHRA, YSYEKL. This CDR3 has 16 amino acids.

The chain combines TRBV29-1 with TRBJ2-7; TRBD2 might be the D (6 bases). Trimming pared 6 bases from V and 1 base from J, leaving 7 bases between. Germline V CDR1 and CDR2: SQVTM, ANQGSEA. This CDR3 spans 11 amino acids. The CDR3 nucleotides read TGCAGCGTCGCGGGGTCCTACGAGCAGTACTTC. It codes for CSVAGSYEQYF.

The J gene is TRBJ1-2, the V gene TRBV19, with D unclear. The V and J ends lost 6 bases and 8 bases respectively, with 16 bases between them. Germline loops: CDR1 LNHDA, CDR2 SQIVND (reference sequence). The CDR3 consists of 13 residues. The CDR3 nucleotides are TGTGCCAGTAGAACCCGGGTGCCTGCAGGCTACACCTTC. As protein: CASRTRVPAGYTF.

The rearrangement uses TRBV18 and TRBJ1-2; D remains unclear. Trimming stripped 6 bases from V and 2 bases from J, with 10 bases between. The CDR3 runs 13 residues. Looked up from germline, CDR1 is KGHSH and CDR2 is LQKENI. CDR3 loop: CASSPQENYGYTF. DNA for the CDR3: TGTGCCAGCTCTCCTCAGGAAAACTATGGCTACACCTTC.

V is TRBV18 and J is TRBJ2-1, with D possibly matching TRBD2 (5 bases). Germline V lookup: CDR1 KGHSH, CDR2 LQKENI. This CDR3 comprises 12 residues. Trimming removed 0 bases from V and 14 bases from J, with 11 bases in between. The CDR3 loop is CASSPPSVGEFF. The DNA of the CDR3 is TGTGCCAGCTCACCACCGAGCGTGGGAGAGTTCTTC.

This clone was recorded once. The chain links TRBV5-6 to TRBJ2-5; weak D call: TRBD1 (6 bases). Between the trimmed V and J ends, which lost 6 bases and 5 bases, there was a span of 20 bases. The CDR3 has 15 amino acids. The germline CDR1 and CDR2 sequences are SGHDT and YYEEEE. CDR3 bases: TGTGCCAGCACCCTGGGGTGGGGGCGTCCGGAGACCCAGTACTTC. Translating it yields CASTLGWGRPETQYF.

The rearrangement joins TRBV4-2 to TRBJ2-1; 11 bases agree with TRBD2. Germline CDR1 and CDR2: LGHNA and YNFKEQ. With V trimmed by 5 bases and J by 7 bases, 10 bases remained unmatched. The CDR3 is made up of 16 amino acids. The CDR3 loop is CASSLGTSGVVNEQFF. Here the CDR3 DNA reads TGTGCCAGCAGCTTAGGGACTAGCGGAGTTGTTAATGAGCAGTTCTTC.